The 21 T cell receptor beta chains given below trace back to one sample, sequenced in a study of shared clonotypes between healthy human individuals. Generated by immunoSEQ multiplex PCR, the TCRdb table keeps only in-frame clones and is missing some. The table lists some 1.5 million clones, roughly 95% of them singletons. The sequencing input was naive CD4+ T cells sorted from blood. Subset: CD45RA+ positively selected. These receptors came from a man aged 25 to 40 in good health.

This clone was counted at least ten times. The J gene is TRBJ1-4, the V gene TRBV6-1; 7 positions agree with TRBD1. CDR1 MNHNS and CDR2 SASEGT come from the germline V gene. Trimming at V came to 6 bases and at J to 5 bases, leaving 9 bases not matched to a gene. This CDR3 has 15 amino acids. Here the CDR3 reads CASRADRAWNEKLFF. In DNA, the CDR3 is TGTGCCAGCAGGGCCGACAGGGCTTGGAATGAAAAACTGTTTTTT.

The chain uses TRBV11-2 and TRBJ2-5, with 8 bases identical to TRBD1. Trimming cost V 4 bases and J 7 bases; bases outside gene matches: 14. The CDR3 has 16 residues. Germline lookup yields CDR1 SGHAT and CDR2 FQNNGV. The CDR3 DNA reads as TGTGCCAGCAGCTCTAACCGGGACAGGATCCTTTGGACCCAGTACTTC. The encoded protein is CASSSNRDRILWTQYF.

This rearrangement joins TRBV10-3 to TRBJ2-2; weak D call: TRBD1 (6 bases). Deletions cut 8 bases from V and 1 base from J, with 8 bases between. The germline V gene has CDR1 ENHRY and CDR2 SYGVKD. The CDR3 consists of 13 residues. DNA for the CDR3: TGTGCCATCGGGACACAGAACACCGGGGAGCTGTTTTTT. Translation gives CAIGTQNTGELFF.

The chain has TRBV6-5 and TRBJ2-7; 12 positions agree with TRBD2. V shed 2 bases, J shed 7 bases, and the junction held 6 bases outside the gene matches. The CDR3 consists of 15 residues. Germline V gene data show CDR1 as MNHEY and CDR2 as SVGAGI. CDR3 residues: CASSYRTSGMREQYF. CDR3 nucleotides: TGTGCCAGCAGTTACCGGACTAGCGGGATGCGGGAGCAGTACTTC.

This chain connects TRBV12-2 to TRBJ1-4. TRBV12-2 is noted as a pseudogene. The CDR3 totals 15 residues. Here the CDR3 reads CASPLATGLGLKLFF. The CDR3, as DNA: TGTGCAAGCCCCTTAGCTACAGGCCTTGGACTGAAACTGTTTTTT.

The chain couples TRBV6-1 to TRBJ1-2; the D is unclear. The CDR3 has 14 amino acids. V lost 3 bases to trimming and J lost 4 bases, with 12 bases between them. Per the germline V gene, CDR1 is MNHNS and CDR2 is SASEGT. The CDR3 here is CASSEGPQLYGYTF. CDR3 in DNA: TGTGCCAGCAGTGAGGGCCCACAACTCTATGGCTACACCTTC.

In regard to this clone: Other DNA sequences in this sample translate to the same CDR3. The chain carries TRBV7-9 and TRBJ2-7, with a possible D match to TRBD2 (6 bases). Germline V CDR1 and CDR2: SEHNR, FQNEAQ (reference sequence). The V and J ends lost 5 bases and 1 base respectively, with 12 bases between them. CDR3 length: 14 residues. The CDR3: CASSPGLDSYEQYF. Written as DNA, the CDR3 is TGTGCCAGCAGCCCGGGACTTGATTCCTACGAGCAGTACTTC. The variable domain in full, with the rest retrieved from reference TRBV7-9 and TRBJ2-7, is DTGVSQNPRHKITKRGQNVTFRCDPISEHNRLYWYRQTLGQGPEFLTYFQNEAQLEKSRLLSDRFSAERPKGSFSTLEIQRTEQGDSAMYLCASSPGLDSYEQYFGPGTRLTVT.

V gene TRBV28 combines with J gene TRBJ1-4; tentatively, D is TRBD1 (5 bases). The V and J ends lost 5 bases and 7 bases respectively, with 17 bases between them. Germline V gives CDR1 MDHEN, CDR2 SYDVKM. This CDR3 has 15 amino acids. The CDR3 here is CASSPPGIWAEKLFF. The CDR3 region has the DNA TGTGCCAGCAGTCCTCCAGGGATTTGGGCTGAAAAACTGTTTTTT.

The rearrangement links TRBV7-3 to TRBJ1-4; D unresolved. V dropped 1 base and J dropped 0 bases, with 6 bases sitting between them. The CDR3 has 15 amino acids. CDR1 and CDR2 from the germline V gene are SGHTA and FQGTGA. CDR3 loop: CASSLIPTTNEKLFF. The CDR3 region has the DNA TGTGCCAGCAGCTTAATACCGACAACTAATGAAAAACTGTTTTTT. The full variable domain, completed using reference TRBV7-3 and TRBJ1-4, is GAGVSQTPSNKVTEKGKYVELRCDPISGHTALYWYRQSLGQGPEFLIYFQGTGAADDSGLPNDRFFAVRPEGSVSTLKIQRTERGDSAVYLCASSLIPTTNEKLFFGSGTQLSVL.

The rearrangement joins TRBV10-3 to TRBJ2-1; 14 bases are a match to TRBD2. Germline loops: CDR1 ENHRY, CDR2 SYGVKD. The V and J ends lost 6 bases and 4 bases, in that order; junction bases with no gene match: 14. The CDR3 extends over 19 amino acids. CDR3 protein: CAISAGTSGRSSLYNEQFF. The CDR3 DNA is TGTGCCATCAGCGCCGGGACTAGCGGGAGAAGTTCCCTTTACAATGAGCAGTTCTTC.

The chain combines TRBV10-3 with TRBJ2-7, with TRBD1 identical over 10 bases. The CDR3 covers 15 residues. Trimming removed 2 bases from V and 5 bases from J; junction bases left unmatched: 6. Germline loops: CDR1 ENHRY, CDR2 SYGVKD. DNA of the CDR3: TGTGCCATCAGTGAGGGGGACAGGGGAATTGACGAGCAGTACTTC. It specifies CAISEGDRGIDEQYF.

This rearrangement joins TRBV15 to TRBJ2-6; D may be TRBD2 (5 bases). Germline CDR1 and CDR2: LNHNV and YYDKDF (reference sequence). V lost 5 bases to trimming and J lost 0 bases, with 26 bases between them. The CDR3 covers 21 residues. DNA for the CDR3: TGTGCCACCAGCGGGCGGCCTATTAGGACGGGAACCCTCTCTGGGGCCAACGTCCTGACTTTC. Amino acid sequence: CATSGRPIRTGTLSGANVLTF.

The chain carries TRBV19 and TRBJ1-5, with 7 bases fitting TRBD1. V lost 8 bases and J lost 0; bases outside the gene matches: 7. There are 15 residues in the CDR3. Germline CDR1 is LNHDA and CDR2 is SQIVND (reference sequence). CDR3 in amino acids: CASRQGLYSNQPQHF. CDR3 bases: TGTGCCAGTCGACAGGGCCTCTATAGCAATCAGCCCCAGCATTTT.

For the CDR3, the DNA is TGCAGCGTCGGACAGGGGGACTACGAGCAGTACTTC. It yields the protein CSVGQGDYEQYF. The chain employs TRBV29-1 and TRBJ2-7; 10 bases are shared with TRBD1. The CDR3 loop spans 12 amino acids. Germline CDR1 is SQVTM and CDR2 is ANQGSEA. V lost 6 bases and J lost 3; bases outside the gene matches: 2.

This clone came up once. The chain recombines TRBV9 with TRBJ2-5; the D gene could be TRBD1 or TRBD2 (5 bases each). The length of the CDR3 is 18 residues. V was cut by 3 bases and J by 0 bases, with 21 bases left in between. Germline loops: CDR1 SGDLS, CDR2 YYNGEE. The CDR3 DNA sequence: TGTGCCAGCAGCGCTCCAAGACTCCCGGGGCGGGACCAAGAGACCCAGTACTTC. Protein sequence: CASSAPRLPGRDQETQYF.

Points on this clone: Other DNA sequences in this sample translate to the same CDR3. The V call is TRBV9, the J call TRBJ2-3; no clear D. The CDR3 is 13 residues long. Trimming shortened V by 0 bases and J by 1 base, and 3 bases separated the two germline ends. Germline V lookup: CDR1 SGDLS, CDR2 YYNGEE. The CDR3 DNA is TGTGCCAGCAGCGTAGCTGGCACAGATACGCAGTATTTT. The encoded protein is CASSVAGTDTQYF.

The chain carries TRBV19 and TRBJ2-4; tentative D call: TRBD2 (5 bases). V dropped 7 bases and J dropped 0 bases, with 13 bases sitting between them. CDR1 LNHDA and CDR2 SQIVND come from the germline V gene (reference sequence). CDR3 length: 15 residues. The chain's CDR3 is CASTPGLIAKNIQYF. The CDR3 bases are TGTGCCAGTACCCCAGGACTGATAGCCAAAAACATTCAGTACTTC.

V and J are TRBV5-8 and TRBJ1-5, with D hard to call. Germline V lookup: CDR1 SGHTS, CDR2 YDEGEE. This CDR3 region has 15 residues. Trimming pared 0 bases from V and 0 bases from J, leaving 7 bases between. CDR3 loop: CASSLDWDSNQPQHF. The CDR3, as DNA: TGTGCCAGCAGCTTGGATTGGGATAGCAATCAGCCCCAGCATTTT.

The CDR3 sequence: CASSVGFGDRLETQYF. The CDR3, as DNA: TGTGCCAGCAGCGTAGGGTTCGGGGACAGATTAGAGACCCAGTACTTC. V usage is TRBV9 and J usage is TRBJ2-5; 7 nucleotides align to TRBD1. In germline, CDR1 is SGDLS, CDR2 YYNGEE. The length of the CDR3 is 16 residues. The V segment lost 0 bases and the J segment 4 bases; nucleotides outside the gene matches: 9.

The chain uses TRBV6-8 and TRBJ2-3, with TRBD2 matching 11 bases. From germline, CDR1 is MNHGY and CDR2 SAAAGT. The CDR3 spans 18 residues. The V and J ends lost 0 bases and 4 bases, in that order; junction bases with no gene match: 9. CDR3 nucleotides: TGTGCCAGCAGTTACTCCAGGACAGTAGCGGGAGGGCCAGATACGCAGTATTTT. Amino acids: CASSYSRTVAGGPDTQYF.

The chain couples TRBV6-1 to TRBJ1-5; possible D gene TRBD1, 5 bases. This CDR3 is 18 amino acids long. V dropped 5 bases and J dropped 0 bases, with 20 bases sitting between them. Germline V gene data show CDR1 as MNHNS and CDR2 as SASEGT. Written as DNA, the CDR3 is TGTGCCAGCAGTAAAGACGCGACAGCGTTTTATAGCAATCAGCCCCAGCATTTT. It encodes CASSKDATAFYSNQPQHF.